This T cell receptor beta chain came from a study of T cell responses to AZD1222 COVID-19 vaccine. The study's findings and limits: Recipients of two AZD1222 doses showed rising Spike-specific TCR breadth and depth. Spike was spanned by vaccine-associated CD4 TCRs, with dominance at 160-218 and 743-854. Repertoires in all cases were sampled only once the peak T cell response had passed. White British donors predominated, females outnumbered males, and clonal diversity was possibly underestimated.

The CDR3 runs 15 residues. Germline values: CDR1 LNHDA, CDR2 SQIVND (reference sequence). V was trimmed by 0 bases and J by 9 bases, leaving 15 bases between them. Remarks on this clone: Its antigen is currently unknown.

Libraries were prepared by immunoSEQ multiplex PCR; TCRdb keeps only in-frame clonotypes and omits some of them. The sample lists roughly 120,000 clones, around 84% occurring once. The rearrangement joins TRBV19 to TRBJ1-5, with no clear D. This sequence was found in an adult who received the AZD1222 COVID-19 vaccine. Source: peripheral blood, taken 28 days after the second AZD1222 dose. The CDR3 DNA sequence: TGTGCCAGTAGTATAGACGGGCCAGCCCACCGGCCCCAGCATTTT. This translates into CASSIDGPAHRPQHF.